The present T cell receptor (beta chain) was sequenced within a study of radiotherapy plus CTLA-4 blockade in lung cancer. The overall study: With 31% of patients having disease control, objective responses were seen in roughly 19%. Overall study findings and caveats: Blood TCR clones of tumor origin expanded after radiotherapy plus ipilimumab. Alongside interferon-beta, early blood T cell clone dynamics were reportedly the best predictor of response.

This clone occurred once. Its antigen is not known. Per the germline V gene, CDR1 is SNHLY and CDR2 is FYNNEI. The CDR3 is 13 residues long. Deletions cut 7 bases from V and 0 bases from J, with 10 bases between. Focal radiation with ipilimumab CTLA-4 blockade was given to patients with chemo-refractory metastatic non-small-cell lung cancer. Method: immunoSEQ multiplex PCR; TCRdb's copy keeps in-frame clones and lacks some. The table lists tens of thousands of clones, 70% to 90% of them singletons. V usage is TRBV2 and J usage is TRBJ2-7; D ambiguous. The sample here was peripheral blood, taken from a patient treated with radiotherapy plus ipilimumab. The receptor's source is a human donor with non-small cell lung cancer whose response to radiotherapy plus ipilimumab could not be evaluated. The DNA of the CDR3 is TGTGCCAGCACTTACGTCAGCTCCTACGAGCAGTACTTC. Protein product: CASTYVSSYEQYF.